This T cell receptor beta chain came from a study of T cell responses to AZD1222 COVID-19 vaccine. The method was immunoSEQ multiplex PCR; TCRdb's version includes in-frame clones alone and lacks a portion of them. The sample gives 110,000 or so clones, more than 75% of which show up once; approximately 5% is in the top ten. In germline, CDR1 is MNHEY, CDR2 SVGEGT. The CDR3 has 14 residues. V shed 6 bases, J shed 4 bases, and the junction held 8 bases outside the gene matches. The chain has TRBV6-2 or TRBV6-3 and TRBJ1-2, with 7 bases lining up with TRBD1. This clonotype was obtained from an adult in good health. Here the sequenced sample was peripheral blood, taken on day 0 of AZD1222 vaccination. CDR3 sequence (DNA): TGTGCCAGCAGGTACCCGGGACAGACCTATGGCTACACCTTC. It translates to CASRYPGQTYGYTF.